This T cell receptor (beta chain) was captured in a study of blood T cells in healthy people across ages. Then a second PCR, running roughly 7 to 11 cycles, was carried out with a sample-barcoded 5' primer and a J-beta primer mix. TCRdb fed the 5' RACE reads into MiXCR, producing one record per CDR3 protein. The repertoire has around 1.7 million distinct CDR3 sequences, 28% of them found once; the top ten carry around 7.7%. The sample comprised blood. This clonotype was sampled from a woman between 25 and 40 years old in good health.

The CDR3 DNA follows: TGCGCCAGCCAACGTTTGAGCGGGGGGTACAATGAGCAGTTCTTC. Amino acids: CASQRLSGGYNEQFF. The chain links TRBV5-1 to TRBJ2-1; the match to TRBD2 covers 9 bases. V was pared by 7 bases and J by 4 bases, with 9 bases of the junction left unmatched. The V gene's germline CDR1 is SGHRS and CDR2 YFSETQ. This CDR3 contains 15 residues. The whole variable domain, remainder taken from reference TRBV5-1 and TRBJ2-1, is KAGVTQTPRYLIKTRGQQVTLSCSPISGHRSVSWYQQTPGQGLQFLFEYFSETQRNKGNFPGRFSGRQFSNSRSEMNVSTLELGDSALYLCASQRLSGGYNEQFFGPGTRLTVL.